This TCR beta chain derives from a study of shared clonotypes between healthy human individuals. Whole-study context: Per donor, CD8 memory used one plate, CD8 naive used two, CD4 memory used three and CD4 naive used three. Findings of the study overall: Few donors restricted represented genetic and exposure-history diversity. Non-shared clonotypes had lower generation probabilities than those shared by all four donors. Richness estimates generally favored naive over memory subsets.

CDR3 size: 15 residues. The junction had 9 bases not matched to a gene; V was cut back by 4 bases and J by 6 bases. Germline CDR1 is SNHLY and CDR2 is FYNNEI. Remarks on this clone: Antigen: not known.

Generated by immunoSEQ multiplex PCR, the TCRdb table keeps only in-frame clones and is missing some. This repertoire shows approximately 1,500,000 clones, approximately 97% found once; its top ten account for roughly 1.2%. Material for sequencing was naive CD4+ T cells sorted from blood. The sample's subset: CD45RA+ positively selected. The V and J genes are TRBV2 and TRBJ2-7, with 10 bases matching TRBD1. The TCR sequence derives from a man younger than 45 in good health. The CDR3 DNA sequence: TGTGCCAGCAGTGCAGCGGGACAGGGGTTCTCCGAGCAGTACTTC. Its protein is CASSAAGQGFSEQYF.